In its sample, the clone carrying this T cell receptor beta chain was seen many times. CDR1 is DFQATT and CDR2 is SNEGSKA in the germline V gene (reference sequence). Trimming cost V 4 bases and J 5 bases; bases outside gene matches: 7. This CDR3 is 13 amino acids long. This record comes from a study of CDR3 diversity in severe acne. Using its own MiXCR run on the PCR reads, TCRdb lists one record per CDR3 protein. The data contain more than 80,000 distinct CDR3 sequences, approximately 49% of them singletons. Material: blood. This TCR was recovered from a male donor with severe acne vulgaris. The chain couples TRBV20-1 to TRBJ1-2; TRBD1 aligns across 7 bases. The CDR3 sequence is CSAKTGWGYGYTF. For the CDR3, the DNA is TGCAGTGCTAAGACAGGGTGGGGGTATGGCTACACCTTC.